This T cell receptor (beta chain) was obtained from a study of T cells in women clearing cervical HPV infection. Whole-study context: For cases, blood was sampled a median approximately 150 days after lesion detection, interquartile range roughly 80 to 230 days.

Points on this clone: The CDR3 end lies 3 residues beyond the end of the read and is filled in from the germline J gene.

Profiled with immunoSEQ multiplex PCR; TCRdb holds only in-frame clones, not every one. The listing records some 30,000 clones. CDR1 is KGHSH and CDR2 is LQKENI in the germline V gene. The CDR3 covers 15 residues. This TCR was sampled from a woman aged 18 to 75 with a cervical HPV16 infection that either progressed to CIN3+ or cleared (not recorded which). The chain carries TRBV18 and TRBJ1-2, with D perhaps TRBD1 (6 bases). Sequenced input: blood buffy coat. Here the CDR3 reads CASSPRGSSYNDYTF. The part of the CDR3 DNA that was read is TGTGCCAGCTCACCGAGGGGGAGCTCCTACAATGAC.